A selection of T cell receptor beta chains follows, all from one sample in a study of blood T cell repertoires in COVID-19. The repertoire was sequenced with immunoSEQ multiplex PCR; TCRdb's copy has only in-frame clones and lacks some. The data hold some 110,000 clones, with around 90% observed a single time. The sequencing input was peripheral blood. The receptors were gathered from a man aged 50-60 years with COVID-19, enrolled during active disease. CDR3s include the opening cysteine and the closing phenylalanine or tryptophan. D genes are given only for firm matches. Expanded clones get a size class; other rows say once, few or many, or leave the size out.

TRBJ2-2 NA TRBV4-1 NA 14 TGCGCCAGCAGCCACCTCAGGGGCACCGGGGAGCTGTTTTTT CASSHLRGTGELFF
TRBJ2-4 NA TRBV5-1 NA 14 TGCGCCAGCAGCTTCGGGGGGCCCAAAAACATTCAGTACTTC CASSFGGPKNIQYF
TRBJ2-7 TRBD1 TRBV6-2/TRBV6-3 once 14 TGTGCCAGCAGTTGGAACAGGGGTTCCTACGAGCAGTACTTC CASSWNRGSYEQYF
TRBJ2-1 TRBD2 TRBV7-9 NA 15 TGTGCCAGCAGCCTTGGAGCGGGAGAAGGCAATGAGCAGTTCTTC CASSLGAGEGNEQFF
TRBJ1-1 NA TRBV5-1 few 12 TGCGCCAGCAGCGGCGGGACCACTGAAGCTTTCTTT CASSGGTTEAFF
TRBJ2-1 NA TRBV9 NA 17 TGTGCCAGCAGTTCTGGTTTGGGGGGACCTCGGACCAATGAGCAGTTCTTC CASSSGLGGPRTNEQFF
TRBJ1-3 NA TRBV12-3/TRBV12-4 NA 13 TGTGCCAGCAGTTTAATAGCTGGAAACACCATATATTTT CASSLIAGNTIYF
TRBJ1-3 TRBD1 TRBV5-1 NA 16 TGCGCCAGCAGTACCGACAGGGCCCCTGCGGGAAACACCATATATTTT CASSTDRAPAGNTIYF
TRBJ2-7 TRBD2 TRBV11-2 NA 15 TGTGCCAGCAGCCCGTGGGGACTAGCGGAAAGCGAGCAGTACTTC CASSPWGLAESEQYF
TRBJ1-6 TRBD1 TRBV15 once 17 TGTGCCACCAGCAGACTAATCGCAGGGGGTCGGGGTTCACCCCTCCACTTT CATSRLIAGGRGSPLHF
TRBJ2-2 NA TRBV6-6 NA 14 TGTGCCAGCACCAGGGACTCTCTCACCGGGGAGCTGTTTTTT CASTRDSLTGELFF
TRBJ1-1 NA TRBV10-1 NA 12 TGCGCCAGCAGTGATAAGAACACTGAAGCTTTCTTT CASSDKNTEAFF
TRBJ1-2 NA TRBV28 NA 13 TGTGCCAGCAGTTTATCTATTAACTATGGCTACACCTTC CASSLSINYGYTF
TRBJ1-5 TRBD1 TRBV5-5 NA 14 TGTGCCAGCAGGATCGGGACAGAAAATCAGCCCCAGCATTTT CASRIGTENQPQHF
TRBJ2-2 NA TRBV10-3 NA 12 TGTGCCATCAGTGCTACTACCGGGGAGCTGTTTTTT CAISATTGELFF
TRBJ2-1 TRBD2 TRBV9 once 15 TGTGCCAGCAGCGTAGAAGCGGGAGCCTACAATGAGCAGTTCTTC CASSVEAGAYNEQFF
TRBJ2-5 NA TRBV10-3 NA 14 TGTGCCATCAGTGAGGGGCTAGCAGAAGAGACCCAGTACTTC CAISEGLAEETQYF